A selection of T cell receptor beta chains follows, all from one sample in a study of patients and donors after allogeneic stem cell transplantation. TCRdb recomputed calls from the RT-PCR reads with MiXCR, one row per CDR3 protein. The sample has hundreds of thousands of distinct CDR3 sequences; roughly 17% are singletons. The sequenced material came from blood, either unsorted or a sorted T cell fraction (not recorded which). The receptors originated from a human donor who was either an allogeneic HSCT recipient or a stem cell or donor lymphocyte infusion donor (not recorded which). It is not recorded whose cells these are; they may come from a transplant donor. The CDR3 runs from the conserved cysteine through the conserved F or W. The order of the fields is clone size, J gene, D gene, V gene, CDR3 length, CDR3 DNA, CDR3 protein. The D gene is left open where the match is weak. Some rows have no size entry. The others give once, few or many, or a class for an expanded clone.

abundance: NA; j_gene: TRBJ2-1; d_gene: NA; v_gene: TRBV4-2; len: 15; CDR3nt: TGTGCCAGCTGCCAATCGGAGCCAAGTTACAATGAGCAGTTCTTC; CDR3aa: CASCQSEPSYNEQFF
abundance: few; j_gene: TRBJ2-3; d_gene: NA; v_gene: TRBV29-1; len: 14; CDR3nt: TGCAGCGTTGCATCCCGGTGGGGCACAGATACGCAGTATTTT; CDR3aa: CSVASRWGTDTQYF
abundance: few; j_gene: TRBJ2-3; d_gene: NA; v_gene: TRBV7-6; len: 13; CDR3nt: TGTGCCAGCAGCTTAGCGCTCTCAGATACGCAGTATTTT; CDR3aa: CASSLALSDTQYF
abundance: NA; j_gene: TRBJ2-7; d_gene: NA; v_gene: TRBV3-1; len: 16; CDR3nt: TGTGCCAGCAGCCAAGAAAAGCTACGAATCTCCTACGAGCAGTACTTC; CDR3aa: CASSQEKLRISYEQYF
abundance: few; j_gene: TRBJ2-1; d_gene: TRBD2; v_gene: TRBV12-3/TRBV12-4; len: 16; CDR3nt: TGTGCCAGCAGTTTCGGACTAGCGGAGGTGGCGGCGGGGCAGTTCTTC; CDR3aa: CASSFGLAEVAAGQFF
abundance: NA; j_gene: TRBJ2-2; d_gene: NA; v_gene: TRBV4-2; len: 13; CDR3nt: TGTGCCAGCAGCCCCCTTGACACCGGGGAGCTGTTTTTT; CDR3aa: CASSPLDTGELFF
abundance: NA; j_gene: TRBJ2-1; d_gene: NA; v_gene: TRBV6-1; len: 15; CDR3nt: TGTGCCAGCAGCCCCCGGTCAAGCTCCTACAATGAGCAGTTCTTC; CDR3aa: CASSPRSSSYNEQFF
abundance: NA; j_gene: TRBJ2-7; d_gene: NA; v_gene: TRBV2; len: 10; CDR3nt: TGTGCCAGCAGCTATCGCGAGCAGTACTTC; CDR3aa: CASSYREQYF
abundance: NA; j_gene: TRBJ1-5; d_gene: NA; v_gene: TRBV2; len: 15; CDR3nt: TGTGCCAGCAGTGATCAAACAGGACTCAATCAGCCCCAGCATTTT; CDR3aa: CASSDQTGLNQPQHF
abundance: few; j_gene: TRBJ2-2; d_gene: TRBD2; v_gene: TRBV2; len: 15; CDR3nt: TGTGCCAGCAGTGGGCGACTAGCAGACACCGGGGAGCTGTTTTTT; CDR3aa: CASSGRLADTGELFF
abundance: NA; j_gene: TRBJ2-1; d_gene: NA; v_gene: TRBV5-1; len: 17; CDR3nt: TGCGCCAGCAGCCCCCGGGACGGAGTGAGCTCCTACAATGAGCAGTTCTTC; CDR3aa: CASSPRDGVSSYNEQFF
abundance: few; j_gene: TRBJ1-5; d_gene: NA; v_gene: TRBV6-1; len: 14; CDR3nt: TGTGCCAGCAGCAAAAGTACGCATCATCAGCCCCAGCATTTT; CDR3aa: CASSKSTHHQPQHF
abundance: NA; j_gene: TRBJ2-2; d_gene: NA; v_gene: TRBV5-1; len: 15; CDR3nt: TGCGCCAGCAGCTTGGCCGCAGGGGAAACCGGGGAGCTGTTTTTT; CDR3aa: CASSLAAGETGELFF
abundance: few; j_gene: TRBJ2-5; d_gene: NA; v_gene: TRBV12-3/TRBV12-4; len: 16; CDR3nt: TGTGCCAGCAGTTTAGATAGGGGGGCCAAGTTTAAGACCCAGTACTTC; CDR3aa: CASSLDRGAKFKTQYF
abundance: NA; j_gene: TRBJ2-5; d_gene: NA; v_gene: TRBV7-8; len: 15; CDR3nt: TGTGCCAGCAGACTGAACTTCAGGGGTGAGGAGACCCAGTACTTC; CDR3aa: CASRLNFRGEETQYF
abundance: few; j_gene: TRBJ2-7; d_gene: NA; v_gene: TRBV6-5; len: 16; CDR3nt: TGTGCCAGCAGTTACTCCCCTAGATCTTTACCCTACGAGCAGTACTTC; CDR3aa: CASSYSPRSLPYEQYF
abundance: few; j_gene: TRBJ2-7; d_gene: TRBD1; v_gene: TRBV19; len: 13; CDR3nt: TGTGCCAGTAGTTTACAGGGGAATAACGAGCAGTACTTC; CDR3aa: CASSLQGNNEQYF
abundance: NA; j_gene: TRBJ2-2; d_gene: NA; v_gene: TRBV12-3/TRBV12-4; len: 14; CDR3nt: TGTGCCAGCAGTTTACACGGGAACACCGGGGAGCTGTTTTTT; CDR3aa: CASSLHGNTGELFF
abundance: NA; j_gene: TRBJ2-5; d_gene: NA; v_gene: TRBV5-6; len: 15; CDR3nt: TGTGCCAGCAGCCACCCTCTGGACCGCCAAGAGACCCAGTACTTC; CDR3aa: CASSHPLDRQETQYF